Each of the 13 T cell receptor beta chains below was sequenced from the same sample in a study of siplizumab effects on memory and regulatory T cells. Clones were read by immunoSEQ multiplex PCR, and TCRdb kept only the in-frame ones, dropping some. The repertoire holds 95,000 to 100,000 clones, with around 90% as singletons. Sequencing was done on a sample of non-Treg CD4+ T cells sorted from blood. All receptors come from a human donor in good health.

The chain combines TRBV28 with TRBJ2-2, with D possibly being TRBD2 (5 bases). Trimming cost V 6 bases and J 1 base, with 12 bases left between them. CDR1 and CDR2 (germline): MDHEN, SYDVKM. The CDR3 spans 15 residues. CDR3 residues: CASRPRRLNTGELFF. The CDR3 region has the DNA TGTGCCAGCAGACCCCGGAGGTTGAACACCGGGGAGCTGTTTTTT.

The J gene is TRBJ2-2, the V gene TRBV9; D remains unclear. Germline-derived CDR1 and CDR2 are SGDLS and YYNGEE. V lost 4 bases to trimming and J lost 0 bases, with 7 bases between them. The length of the CDR3 is 14 residues. The CDR3 bases are TGTGCCAGCAGCTACTTTTCGAACACCGGGGAGCTGTTTTTT. Its protein is CASSYFSNTGELFF. Together with reference TRBV9 and TRBJ2-2, the CDR3 gives the full variable domain: DSGVTQTPKHLITATGQRVTLRCSPRSGDLSVYWYQQSLDQGLQFLIQYYNGEERAKGNILERFSAQQFPDLHSELNLSSLELGDSALYFCASSYFSNTGELFFGEGSRLTVL.

The gene calls are TRBV6-6 and TRBJ2-3, with D possibly TRBD1 on 5 matching bases. The CDR3 is 12 residues long. The germline V gene encodes CDR1 MNHNY and CDR2 SVGAGI (reference sequence). V was pared by 6 bases and J by 6 bases, with 10 bases between. The CDR3 DNA sequence: TGTGCCAGCAGACCAAACAGGGATACGCAGTATTTT. Translation gives CASRPNRDTQYF.

This rearrangement joins TRBV6-5 to TRBJ1-1; 9 bases align to TRBD1. Per the germline V gene, CDR1 is MNHEY and CDR2 is SVGAGI. The V and J ends lost 6 bases and 6 bases, in that order; junction bases with no gene match: 11. The CDR3 length is 15 residues. This chain's CDR3 is CASSNKGQGNPEAFF. The DNA of the CDR3 is TGTGCCAGCAGCAACAAGGGACAGGGAAACCCTGAAGCTTTCTTT.

The chain uses TRBV5-4 and TRBJ2-5; D is possibly TRBD2 (5 bases). The germline V and J ends were trimmed by 0 bases and 2 bases, with 11 bases remaining between them. The CDR3 covers 15 residues. In germline, CDR1 is SGHNT, CDR2 YYREEE (reference sequence). The CDR3 DNA reads as TGTGCCAGCAGCTTGGCCCTCGAGCGGCAAGAGACCCAGTACTTC. Translation gives CASSLALERQETQYF.

The chain carries TRBV6-6 and TRBJ2-5, with TRBD2 identical over 7 bases. The J segment lost 4 bases and the V segment lost 6 bases, leaving 8 bases of the junction unmatched. CDR3 length: 14 amino acids. CDR1 is MNHNY, CDR2 SVGAGI, per germline (reference sequence). CDR3 nucleotides: TGTGCCAGCAGCATTCCAGGGAGGGGAGAGACCCAGTACTTC. Translation: CASSIPGRGETQYF.

The CDR3 loop is CSVTKTGNTIYF. CDR3 coding DNA: TGCAGCGTGACAAAAACTGGAAACACCATATATTTT. The V call is TRBV29-1, the J call TRBJ1-3, with D unresolved. Germline-derived CDR1 and CDR2 are SQVTM and ANQGSEA. V shed 6 bases and J shed 2 bases, with 8 bases lying between them. The CDR3 is made up of 12 amino acids.

The J gene is TRBJ1-2, the V gene TRBV7-2; possible D gene TRBD1, 6 bases. V dropped 0 bases and J dropped 5 bases, with 10 bases sitting between them. This CDR3 has 14 residues. From germline, CDR1 is SGHTA and CDR2 FQGNSA. The CDR3 spells CASSLARGAYGYTF. The CDR3 DNA sequence: TGTGCCAGCAGCTTAGCCAGGGGCGCATATGGCTACACCTTC.

The rearrangement uses TRBV9 and TRBJ1-5; D uncertain. V lost 1 base and J lost 4, with 12 bases in between. CDR1 is SGDLS, CDR2 YYNGEE, per germline. The CDR3 is 15 amino acids. CDR3 in DNA: TGTGCCAGCAGCGTACTGGATAGGGCAAATCAGCCCCAGCATTTT. Translation gives CASSVLDRANQPQHF.

V is TRBV4-1 and J is TRBJ2-7; D is undetermined. V lost 1 base to trimming and J lost 2 bases, with 9 bases between them. Germline values: CDR1 MGHRA, CDR2 YSYEKL. CDR3 length: 14 amino acids. The CDR3 DNA reads as TGCGCCAGCAGCCAAGGGTGGCTCACCTACGAGCAGTACTTC. Protein sequence: CASSQGWLTYEQYF.

The V call is TRBV6-6, the J call TRBJ2-7; D could derive from TRBD1 or TRBD2 (6 bases each). V was shortened by 0 bases and J by 4 bases, with 13 bases between the two germline ends. The CDR3 extends over 15 amino acids. Germline loops: CDR1 MNHNY, CDR2 SVGAGI (reference sequence). The CDR3 DNA reads as TGTGCCAGCAGTTACTCGCGGGGCAGGGGATACGAGCAGTACTTC. It encodes CASSYSRGRGYEQYF.

The V call is TRBV6-6, the J call TRBJ2-3; 7 bases match TRBD1. In germline, CDR1 is MNHNY, CDR2 SVGAGI (reference sequence). V lost 5 bases, J lost 4 bases, and 9 bases stayed unmatched. This CDR3 region has 15 residues. The CDR3 DNA is TGTGCCAGCAGTATTAGGGGGCAGGGAGCAGATACGCAGTATTTT. Protein product: CASSIRGQGADTQYF.

V is TRBV9 and J is TRBJ2-2, with 8 bases that match TRBD2. V lost 0 bases, J lost 7 bases, and 11 bases stayed unmatched. CDR3 length equals 17 residues. Germline V gene sequence: CDR1 SGDLS, CDR2 YYNGEE. The CDR3: CASSVVEAGVRNGELFF. CDR3 in DNA: TGTGCCAGCAGCGTAGTCGAAGCGGGAGTTAGGAACGGGGAGCTGTTTTTT.